The entry below gives a single T cell receptor (beta chain) sequence along with its context. Its specificity is not known. Repertoires were generated with immunoSEQ multiplex PCR, while TCRdb's copy carries only in-frame clones and drops some. This table has more than 55,000 clones, 91% appearing once. The data stem from a study of OX40 agonist ivuxolimab in advanced cancers. The overall study: Patients received intravenous ivuxolimab every 2 weeks at 0.01 to 10 mg/kg. Melanoma, hepatocellular carcinoma, head and neck or renal cell cancer occurred in dose-escalation patients.

Study-level results: CD4+ and CD8+ blood T cells expanded clonally by week 6 at 0.1 to 3.0 mg/kg.

This sequence was found in an adult with an advanced solid tumor such as melanoma, head and neck, liver or kidney cancer. The sample was CD4+ or CD8+ T cells sorted from blood, taken in a trial of the OX40 agonist ivuxolimab.

The CDR3 DNA reads as TGTGCCAGCGGTGGGAGAAGGTCTCAAGAGCAGTACTTC. Amino acid sequence: CASGGRRSQEQYF. The V call is TRBV6-5, the J call TRBJ2-7; a weak D match, TRBD2 (5 bases). Trimming took 8 bases from V and 7 from J, leaving 18 bases between them. In germline, CDR1 is MNHEY, CDR2 SVGAGI. This CDR3 comprises 13 residues.